This T cell receptor beta chain was obtained from a study of T cell responses to AZD1222 COVID-19 vaccine. Findings of the study overall: There were mostly white British donors and more females than males, and clonal diversity was possibly underestimated. Once two AZD1222 doses were given, Spike-specific TCR breadth and depth went up. Variant regions that are unmutated are reportedly the target of nearly half of spike-specific TCRs.

This clone was seen only a few times. Its target is unknown. Germline-derived CDR1 and CDR2 are SGHVS and FNYEAQ. CDR3 length: 17 residues. The V end was cut by 1 base, the J end by 3 bases, with 13 bases between. Generated by immunoSEQ multiplex PCR, the TCRdb table keeps only in-frame clones and is missing some. The table has approximately 120,000 clones, approximately 93% seen once. Here the sequenced sample was peripheral blood, taken on day 0 of AZD1222 vaccination. The chain links TRBV7-6 to TRBJ1-6; possible D gene TRBD1, 5 bases. The clonotype originates from an adult in good health. The CDR3 loop is CASSLEVGGDYNSPLHF. In DNA form, the CDR3 reads TGTGCCAGCAGCTTAGAGGTCGGGGGTGACTATAATTCACCCCTCCACTTT. Using reference TRBV7-6 and TRBJ1-6 for the parts outside the CDR3, the full variable domain is GAGVSQSPRYKVTKRGQDVALRCDPISGHVSLYWYRQALGQGPEFLTYFNYEAQQDKSGLPNDRFSAERPEGSISTLTIQRTEQRDSAMYRCASSLEVGGDYNSPLHFGNGTRLTVT.